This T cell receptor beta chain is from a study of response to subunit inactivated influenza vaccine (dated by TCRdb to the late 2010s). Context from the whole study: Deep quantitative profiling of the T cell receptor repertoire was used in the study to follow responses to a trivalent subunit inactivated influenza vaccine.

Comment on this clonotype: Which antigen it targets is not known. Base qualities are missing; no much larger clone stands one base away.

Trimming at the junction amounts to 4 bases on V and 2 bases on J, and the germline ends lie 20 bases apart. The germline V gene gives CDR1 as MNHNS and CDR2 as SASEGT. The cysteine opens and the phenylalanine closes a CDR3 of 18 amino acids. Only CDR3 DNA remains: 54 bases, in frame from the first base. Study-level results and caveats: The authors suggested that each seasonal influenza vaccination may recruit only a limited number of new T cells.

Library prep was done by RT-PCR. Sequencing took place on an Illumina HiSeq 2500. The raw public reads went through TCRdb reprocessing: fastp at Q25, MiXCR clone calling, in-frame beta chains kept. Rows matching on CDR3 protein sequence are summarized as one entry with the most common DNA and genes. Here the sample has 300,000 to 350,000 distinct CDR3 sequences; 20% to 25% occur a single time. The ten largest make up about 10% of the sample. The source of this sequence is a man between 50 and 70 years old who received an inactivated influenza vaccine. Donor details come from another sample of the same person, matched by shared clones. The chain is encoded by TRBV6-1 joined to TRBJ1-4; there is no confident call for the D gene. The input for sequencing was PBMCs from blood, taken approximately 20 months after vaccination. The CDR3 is CASSGAPGPFPTNEKLFF. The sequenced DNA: TGTGCCAGCAGTGGGGCGCCGGGCCCCTTTCCGACTAATGAAAAACTGTTTTTT.